These T cell receptor beta chains were read from a single sample in a study of T cells in localized non-small cell lung cancer. Sequencing was performed with immunoSEQ multiplex PCR; in TCRdb, only in-frame clones are kept and a portion is missing. Of about 74,000 clones detected, roughly 83% appear once; the ten largest clones hold around 1.3%. Sequences were derived from peripheral blood, sampled before any cancer treatment. The receptors were gathered from a female donor older than 55 with stage I lung adenocarcinoma. The CDR3 runs from the conserved cysteine through the conserved F or W. A D gene is named only where the DNA matches it firmly. Only part of the rows carry a size: once, few, many, or a class if the clone is expanded.

v_gene,abundance,d_gene,j_gene,CDR3aa,CDR3nt
TRBV11-2,NA,NA,TRBJ2-7,CASSPGPNWYEQYF,TGTGCCAGCAGCCCAGGCCCCAATTGGTACGAGCAGTACTTC
TRBV10-3,once,NA,TRBJ1-5,CAISTYDSNQPQHF,TGTGCCATCAGTACCTATGATAGCAATCAGCCCCAGCATTTT
TRBV19,NA,NA,TRBJ1-4,CASNRRTATNEKLFF,TGTGCCAGTAACCGTCGGACAGCAACTAATGAAAAACTGTTTTTT
TRBV11-3,NA,NA,TRBJ1-6,CASSLVNSPLHF,TGTGCCAGCAGCTTAGTTAATTCACCCCTCCACTTT
TRBV28,few,NA,TRBJ1-5,CASSASFGVYSNQPQHF,TGTGCCAGCAGTGCCTCTTTTGGGGTGTATAGCAATCAGCCCCAGCATTTT
TRBV7-9,once,NA,TRBJ2-1,CASSPGLSLSYNEQFF,TGTGCCAGCAGCCCAGGACTTTCCCTCTCCTACAATGAGCAGTTCTTC
TRBV5-4,NA,TRBD2,TRBJ2-5,CANRRLAGGKETQYF,TGTGCCAACAGGCGACTAGCGGGGGGCAAAGAGACCCAGTACTTC
TRBV6-1,NA,TRBD1,TRBJ1-2,CASSETTGGSWGYTF,TGTGCCAGCAGTGAGACGACAGGGGGGTCCTGGGGCTACACCTTC
TRBV5-1,NA,NA,TRBJ2-5,CASSSTPGGGYETQYF,TGCGCCAGCAGCTCCACCCCGGGCGGCGGGTATGAGACCCAGTACTTC
TRBV5-1,NA,NA,TRBJ2-5,CASSFEGETQYF,TGCGCCAGCAGCTTTGAGGGGGAGACCCAGTACTTC
TRBV7-2,NA,TRBD2,TRBJ2-7,CASSTTGLKSYEQYF,TGTGCCAGCAGCACAACGGGACTAAAATCCTACGAGCAGTACTTC
TRBV4-2,few,NA,TRBJ1-1,CASSQELGSGEAFF,TGTGCCAGCAGCCAAGAACTGGGTTCGGGTGAAGCTTTCTTT
TRBV5-1,NA,NA,TRBJ2-3,CASSLADPSTDTQYF,TGCGCCAGCAGCTTGGCCGACCCTAGCACAGATACGCAGTATTTT
TRBV11-3,NA,NA,TRBJ2-7,CASSLSAGPYEQYF,TGTGCCAGCAGCTTATCGGCTGGACCCTACGAGCAGTACTTC
TRBV28,NA,NA,TRBJ1-2,CASSVDSYGYTF,TGTGCCAGCAGTGTCGACAGCTATGGCTACACCTTC
TRBV9,NA,NA,TRBJ1-3,CASSVEVENTIYF,TGTGCCAGCAGCGTAGAGGTGGAAAACACCATATATTTT
TRBV11-2,NA,NA,TRBJ2-1,CASSFSDEQFF,TGTGCCAGCAGCTTTTCGGATGAGCAGTTCTTC
TRBV2,NA,NA,TRBJ1-5,CASSLQGAQPQHF,TGTGCCAGCAGTTTACAGGGTGCCCAGCCCCAGCATTTT
TRBV5-1,once,TRBD2,TRBJ2-1,CASSYGTSGAYNEQFF,TGCGCCAGCAGCTATGGGACTAGCGGAGCATACAATGAGCAGTTCTTC
TRBV7-9,NA,NA,TRBJ2-5,CASSLPTPQETQYF,TGTGCCAGCAGCTTACCGACTCCCCAAGAGACCCAGTACTTC
TRBV5-3,NA,TRBD1,TRBJ1-5,CARSNRGSNQPQHF,TGTGCCAGATCCAACAGGGGGAGCAATCAGCCCCAGCATTTT
TRBV19,NA,TRBD1,TRBJ2-7,CASSIKGQGVYEQYF,TGTGCCAGTAGTATTAAAGGACAGGGGGTCTACGAGCAGTACTTC
TRBV6-6,NA,NA,TRBJ1-2,CASRLPLTGNYGYTF,TGTGCCAGCAGGCTTCCCCTCACAGGGAACTATGGCTACACCTTC
TRBV2,NA,TRBD2,TRBJ2-1,CASSEFSSGGFTYNEQFF,TGTGCCAGCAGTGAGTTTAGTAGCGGGGGGTTTACCTACAATGAGCAGTTCTTC
TRBV19,once,NA,TRBJ2-7,CASSTTGTSSYEQYF,TGTGCCAGTAGTACCACCGGGACCTCCTCCTACGAGCAGTACTTC
TRBV9,NA,NA,TRBJ1-2,CASSVGVRGGYGYTF,TGTGCCAGCAGCGTAGGTGTCAGGGGAGGCTATGGCTACACCTTC
TRBV5-5,NA,TRBD1,TRBJ2-2,CASSGQGMGTGELFF,TGTGCCAGCAGCGGACAGGGGATGGGCACCGGGGAGCTGTTTTTT
TRBV28,NA,NA,TRBJ2-7,CASKMTGTTGEQYF,TGTGCCAGCAAAATGACAGGAACCACTGGAGAGCAGTACTTC
TRBV2,medium-sized,TRBD1,TRBJ2-4,CASSRTGEQTIQYF,TGTGCCAGCAGTAGGACAGGAGAGCAGACCATTCAGTACTTC
TRBV9,few,TRBD2,TRBJ2-5,CASSVDGTIPSETQYF,TGTGCCAGCAGCGTAGATGGGACTATTCCTTCGGAGACCCAGTACTTC
TRBV5-4,NA,NA,TRBJ1-2,CASSSGRTEGGYTF,TGTGCCAGCAGCTCGGGACGGACGGAGGGCGGCTACACCTTC
TRBV7-8,NA,NA,TRBJ2-7,CASSNGDEQYF,TGTGCCAGCAGCAACGGGGACGAGCAGTACTTC
TRBV5-1,NA,NA,TRBJ2-5,CASSSGRGAPQQETQYF,TGCGCCAGCAGCTCCGGCAGGGGTGCTCCTCAACAAGAGACCCAGTACTTC
TRBV28,once,NA,TRBJ2-1,CASSSLTGGEQFF,TGTGCCAGCAGTTCGTTGACAGGCGGTGAGCAGTTCTTC
TRBV19,NA,NA,TRBJ1-2,CASTSPRGANYGYTF,TGTGCCAGTACCTCCCCCAGGGGAGCCAACTATGGCTACACCTTC
TRBV5-1,NA,NA,TRBJ1-4,CASSLSTTNEKLFF,TGCGCCAGCAGCTTGTCAACAACTAATGAAAAACTGTTTTTT
TRBV7-3,NA,TRBD2,TRBJ2-1,CASSLFGLAEWNEQFF,TGTGCCAGCAGCTTATTTGGACTAGCGGAGTGGAATGAGCAGTTCTTC
TRBV2,NA,TRBD2,TRBJ2-7,CASSDSLAGVYDEQYF,TGTGCCAGCAGTGATTCGCTAGCGGGAGTATACGACGAGCAGTACTTC
TRBV6-6,NA,TRBD2,TRBJ2-7,CASSSWGTSEYEQYF,TGTGCCAGCAGTTCGTGGGGGACTAGCGAGTACGAGCAGTACTTC
TRBV7-9,NA,TRBD2,TRBJ2-7,CASSFSTGGGEQYF,TGTGCCAGCAGCTTTTCGACAGGCGGGGGGGAGCAGTACTTC